This T cell receptor (beta chain) stems from a study of blood T cell repertoires in COVID-19. On the study more broadly: PBMCs, B-cell-depleted T cells, or T cells provided the cDNA or gDNA that made up the material.

Trimming removed 7 bases from V and 5 bases from J; junction bases left unmatched: 4. The CDR3 length is 12 residues. Germline CDR1 reads SGHNT; CDR2 reads YYREEE (reference sequence). As handled by the study authors: Estimates of nucleated cell counts were drawn from the amplification of reference gene primers. Data came from immunoSEQ multiplex PCR; TCRdb stores just in-frame clones and leaves some out. V and J calls and clone size follow that table, whereas D and trimming were derived from the DNA. The repertoire consists of about 140,000 clones, with about 80% occurring once and the leading ten covering approximately 8%.

Input material: peripheral blood. The chain employs TRBV5-4 and TRBJ2-7, with 9 positions matching TRBD1. This TCR came from a human donor in a cohort sampled during active COVID-19. The CDR3 sequence is CASSTGGHEQYF. Here the CDR3 DNA reads TGTGCCAGCTCTACAGGGGGCCACGAGCAGTACTTC.